This entry concerns a single T cell receptor (beta chain). The count of this clone is one. What this receptor recognizes is not known. Per-base qualities were not stored, and no clone one base away is much larger. To estimate absolute template abundance from read counts, synthetic TCR analog templates were spiked into each PCR. The immunoSEQ assay used bias-controlled V and J gene primers to amplify TCRbeta CDR3 regions from genomic DNA. Sequencing of rearranged TCRbeta segments was done at approximately 20X coverage. The authors' pipeline ran thus. Sequencing errors were corrected by clustering, and CDR3s were annotated against IMGT so that V, D and J genes could be assigned. Out-of-frame and stop-codon sequences were excluded, and only productive TCRbeta rearrangements were used in downstream analyses. Clonality was calculated as one minus the Shannon entropy normalized by the log of the number of unique productive sequences. Clones differing between time points or between blood and tumor were identified using Fisher's exact test with Benjamini-Hochberg correction, with an adjusted p below 0.01 applied as the threshold. TCRdb stores this immuneACCESS table with in-frame sequences only. Part of the clones is absent; in the studies checked, under half of the shortfall reflects unresolved V genes, and no reason is known for the rest. That table is the source of V, J and clone size, and D and trimming were worked out from the DNA. The sample table shows about 88,000 clones, and 80% to 90% are seen once. The ten biggest clones cover roughly 0.97% of the sample.

The time point tag for this specimen amounts to: pretreatment peripheral blood. A total of 25 to 30 patients with locally advanced or metastatic urothelial carcinoma, treated at Memorial Sloan Kettering on a trial protocol, made up the cohort. Peripheral blood mononuclear cells were collected pretreatment and during treatment, with between 1 and 8 total time points obtained per patient. The Qiagen DNeasy Blood extraction kit was used to purify genomic DNA from total PBMCs and tumor samples. Collected pretreatment and during treatment, PBMCs were isolated and stored as previously described. This sample was included in a study of PD-L1 blockade in urothelial cancer (dated by TCRdb to the late 2010s). Notes on the research overall: Every patient began therapy in the mid-2010s and was given atezolizumab 1,200 mg intravenously every 3 weeks. About 85% of the roughly 29 patients were males with bladder-origin urothelial cancer, and 18 of 29 reported a prior smoking history. Patients had an ECOG performance status of 0 or 1 and had received between 0 and 3 prior chemotherapy regimens. Blood samples were analyzed at two time points: 3 weeks after treatment start (second dose) and 6 weeks after treatment start. Blood samples gave median yields of roughly 150,000 T cells and approximately 80,000 unique TCRs, along with a median clonality of around 0.08. An exploratory multi-omic analysis was conducted of the somatic, immune and clinical correlates of response to PD-L1 blockade with atezolizumab in urothelial cancer. TCR sequencing covered pretreatment tumor samples and matched, serially collected peripheral blood taken before and after atezolizumab treatment. Durable clinical benefit was defined as a progression-free survival longer than 6 months, and TCR features were additionally tested against progression-free survival and overall survival. Whole exome sequencing and RNA sequencing of pretreatment tumors were performed alongside TCR sequencing in the same patients. Several patients achieved durable clinical benefit and fewer than 25 did not. Pretreatment blood TCR-seq was available for 27 to 30 patients, at least one posttreatment blood collection was obtained for approximately 25 patients, and tumor TCR-seq was available for approximately 25 patients.

The cysteine opens and the phenylalanine closes a CDR3 of 14 amino acids. Of the read, only the CDR3 DNA is kept; its 42 bases are in frame from base 1. The V and J ends are trimmed by 1 base and 8 bases, leaving 14 bases between them. The germline V gene gives CDR1 as MNHNS and CDR2 as SASEGT. General findings and caveats noted by the study authors: Because the sample size was small (n ≈ 29) and many of the analyses were exploratory, the results are meant to be hypothesis-generating. A pretreatment peripheral blood TCR clonality below the median was linked to improved progression-free and overall survival. Among patients with durable benefit, tumor-associated TCR clones showed greater expansion in peripheral blood 3 weeks after treatment started (n of about 21, p = 0.022).

The chain employs TRBV6-1 and TRBJ1-2, and TRBD1 may be the D gene, going by 6 matching bases. The source of this sequence is a woman of 80 years or more with urothelial cancer. Here the sequenced sample was PBMCs, taken around atezolizumab (anti-PD-L1) treatment. In nucleotide form, the sequence is TGTGCCAGCAGTGAAGTGGGCAGGGGCGCGGGCTACACCTTC. Its protein product is CASSEVGRGAGYTF.